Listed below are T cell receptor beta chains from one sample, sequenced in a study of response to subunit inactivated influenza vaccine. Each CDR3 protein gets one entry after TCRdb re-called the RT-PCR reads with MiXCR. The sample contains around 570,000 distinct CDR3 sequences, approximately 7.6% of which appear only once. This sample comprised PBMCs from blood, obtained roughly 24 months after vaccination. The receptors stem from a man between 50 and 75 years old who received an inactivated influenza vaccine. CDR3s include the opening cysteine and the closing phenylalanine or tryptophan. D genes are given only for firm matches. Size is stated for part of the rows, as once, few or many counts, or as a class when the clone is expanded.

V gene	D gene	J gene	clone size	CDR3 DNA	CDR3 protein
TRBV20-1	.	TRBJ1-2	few	TGCAGTGCTAGTGTTTACAGGGACTATGGCTACACCTTC	CSASVYRDYGYTF
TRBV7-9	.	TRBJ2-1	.	TGTGCCAGCAGCTTAGAGGAACGGGGAAAGCAGTTCTTC	CASSLEERGKQFF
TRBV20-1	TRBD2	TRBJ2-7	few	TGCAGTGCTGAGACTAGCGGGGAGGCCTACGAGCAGTACTTC	CSAETSGEAYEQYF
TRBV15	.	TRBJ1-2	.	TGTGCCACCAGCAGAGACAGGAGTAACTATGGCTACACCTTC	CATSRDRSNYGYTF
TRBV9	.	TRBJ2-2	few	TGTGCCAGCAGCGTAGATCCCCAGGGCGGCGGGGAGCTGTTTTTT	CASSVDPQGGGELFF
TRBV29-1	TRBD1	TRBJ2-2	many	TGCAGCGTTGCAGGGGGAACCGGGGAGCTGTTTTTT	CSVAGGTGELFF
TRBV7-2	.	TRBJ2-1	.	TGTGCCAGCAGTCCAGGGTTGGGCTGGAGCTCCTACAATGAGCAGTTCTTC	CASSPGLGWSSYNEQFF
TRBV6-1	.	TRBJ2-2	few	TGTGCCAGCAGTGAATTACGGCAGGTTGACACCGGGGAGCTGTTTTTT	CASSELRQVDTGELFF
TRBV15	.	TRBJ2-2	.	TGTGCCACCAGCAGAGATCAGGGAATCGGGGAGCTGTTTTTT	CATSRDQGIGELFF
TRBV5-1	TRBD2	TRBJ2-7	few	TGCGCCAGCAGCAGTTCCATGGGACTACTTACTTACGAGCAGTACTTC	CASSSSMGLLTYEQYF
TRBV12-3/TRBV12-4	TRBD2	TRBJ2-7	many	TGTGCCAGCAGTTTCGTTCCTAGCGGAAACTACGAGCAGTACTTC	CASSFVPSGNYEQYF
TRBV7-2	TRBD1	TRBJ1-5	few	TGTGCCAGCAGCCGCAGGACAGGTGATAGCAATCAGCCCCAGCATTTT	CASSRRTGDSNQPQHF
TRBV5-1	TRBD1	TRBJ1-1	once	TGCGCCAGCAGCGACAGGGGGATTGCCACTGAAGCTTTCTTT	CASSDRGIATEAFF
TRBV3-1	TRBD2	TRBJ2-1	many	TGTGCCAGCAGCCAAGTAGCGGGAGTCACCTACAATGAGCAGTTCTTC	CASSQVAGVTYNEQFF
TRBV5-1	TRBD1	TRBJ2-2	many	TGCGCCAGCAGCCGGGACAGGGAAGCCGGGGAGCTGTTTTTT	CASSRDREAGELFF
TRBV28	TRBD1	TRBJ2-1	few	TGTGCCAGCAGTTCGAGACAGGGAAGGGCCTACAATGAGCAGTTCTTC	CASSSRQGRAYNEQFF
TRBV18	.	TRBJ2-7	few	TGTGCCAGCTCACTTAATTTCTACGAGCAGTACTTC	CASSLNFYEQYF
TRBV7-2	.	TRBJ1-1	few	TGTGCCAGCAGCTTATCGGCGGGACGCGCTGAAGCTTTCTTT	CASSLSAGRAEAFF
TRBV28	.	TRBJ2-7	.	TGTGCCAGCAGTCCCAGCAGGGAAAACTACGAGCAGTACTTC	CASSPSRENYEQYF
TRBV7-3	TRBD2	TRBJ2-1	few	TGTGCCAGCAGTTTTACCGGGACTAGCTATGATGAGCAGTTCTTC	CASSFTGTSYDEQFF
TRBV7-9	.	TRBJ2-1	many	TGTGCCAGCAGCTGGCTAACTTGGAGCTCCTACAATGAGCAGTTCTTC	CASSWLTWSSYNEQFF
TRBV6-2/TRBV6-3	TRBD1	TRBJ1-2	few	TGTGCCAGCAGTTCCCGGACAGGGGTAGATGGCTACACCTTC	CASSSRTGVDGYTF
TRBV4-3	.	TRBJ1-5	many	TGCGCCAGCAGCCAAGAGTGGACAGCCGTACATCAGCCCCAGCATTTT	CASSQEWTAVHQPQHF
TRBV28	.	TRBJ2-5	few	TGTGCCAGCAGTCCGACTATATACCAAGAGACCCAGTACTTC	CASSPTIYQETQYF
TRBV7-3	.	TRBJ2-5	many	TGTGCCAGCAGCTTAGCAGGGTCGGAGACCCAGTACTTC	CASSLAGSETQYF
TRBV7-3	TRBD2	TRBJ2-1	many	TGTGCCAGCAGCTTAGGGTCTAGCGGGAGCGTGAGTAATGAGCAGTTCTTC	CASSLGSSGSVSNEQFF
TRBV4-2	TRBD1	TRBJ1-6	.	TGTGCCAGCAGCCAAGTTGACAGGGGCGAATATAATTCACCCCTCCACTTT	CASSQVDRGEYNSPLHF
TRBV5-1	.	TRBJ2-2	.	TGCGCCAGCCAGGTGCGACCCAACCCGGACACCGGGGAGCTGTTTTTT	CASQVRPNPDTGELFF
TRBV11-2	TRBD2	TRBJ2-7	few	TGTGCCAGCAGCCCGGGGACTAGCGGGGTGCAGTACTTC	CASSPGTSGVQYF
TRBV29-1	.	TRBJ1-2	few	TGCAGCGTTGTATTAGCACTAGCAGGGGACTATGGCTACACCTTC	CSVVLALAGDYGYTF
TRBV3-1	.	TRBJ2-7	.	TGTGCCAGCAGCTCCCACAGGGTTTACGAGCAGTACTTC	CASSSHRVYEQYF
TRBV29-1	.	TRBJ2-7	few	TGCAGCGTTGAAGACGGACGAAGCTCCTACGAGCAGTACTTC	CSVEDGRSSYEQYF
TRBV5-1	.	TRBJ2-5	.	TGCGCCAGCAGCTTGGGAGCGAGCGTTGGAGAGACCCAGTACTTC	CASSLGASVGETQYF
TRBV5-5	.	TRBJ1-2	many	TGTGCCAGCAGCTTTTCGGAGAACTATGGCTACACCTTC	CASSFSENYGYTF
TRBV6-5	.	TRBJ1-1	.	TGTGCCAGCAGTTACTCCCCAGGAAGTACTGAAGCTTTCTTT	CASSYSPGSTEAFF
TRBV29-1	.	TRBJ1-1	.	TGCAGCGTCCTCCGAGGGGCTGAAGCTTTCTTT	CSVLRGAEAFF
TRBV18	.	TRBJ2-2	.	TGTGCCAGCTCACCAGTATGGAGCGGAACGAACACCGGGGAGCTGTTTTTT	CASSPVWSGTNTGELFF
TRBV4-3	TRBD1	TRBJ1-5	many	TGCGCCAGCAGCCTTTTCCGGGACAGAAATCAGCCCCAGCATTTT	CASSLFRDRNQPQHF
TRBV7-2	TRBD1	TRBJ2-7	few	TGTGCCAGCAGCAAAGACAGGGGTGGTTACGAGCAGTACTTC	CASSKDRGGYEQYF
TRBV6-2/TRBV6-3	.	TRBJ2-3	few	TGTGCCAGCAGTTACTCCAGCACAGATGCGCAGTATTTT	CASSYSSTDAQYF
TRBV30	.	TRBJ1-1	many	TGTGCCTGGAGTGTATTAACTGAAGCTTTCTTT	CAWSVLTEAFF
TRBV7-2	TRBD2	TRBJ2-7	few	TGTGCCAGCAGCTTAGTGACTAGCGGGAGCTTCCTCTACGAGCAGTACTTC	CASSLVTSGSFLYEQYF
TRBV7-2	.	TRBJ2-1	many	TGTGCCAGCAGCTTAGCCCAGGGGAGCTCCTACAATGAGCAGTTCTTC	CASSLAQGSSYNEQFF
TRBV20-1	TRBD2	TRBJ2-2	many	TGCAGTGCGATCCCAGCGGGAGATATCACCGGGGAGCTGTTTTTT	CSAIPAGDITGELFF
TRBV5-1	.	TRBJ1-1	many	TGCGCCAGCAGTTCAGAAGCGGGGCAGGGCCCCACTGAAGCTTTCTTT	CASSSEAGQGPTEAFF
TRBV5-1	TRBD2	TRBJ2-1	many	TGCGCCAGCAGCTTCGCGGGAGGGCCCGTATACAATGAGCAGTTCTTC	CASSFAGGPVYNEQFF
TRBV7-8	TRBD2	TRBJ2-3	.	TGTGCCAGCAGCTCCCAACTAGCGGGACAGACAGATACGCAGTATTTT	CASSSQLAGQTDTQYF
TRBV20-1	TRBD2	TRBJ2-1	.	TGCAGCATAAGGCGGGAGGTTTACAATGAGCAGTTCTTC	CSIRREVYNEQFF
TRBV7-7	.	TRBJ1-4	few	TGTGCTAGCAGCCGAGGGCAGCATAATGAAAAACTGTTTTTT	CASSRGQHNEKLFF
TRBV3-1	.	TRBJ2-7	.	TGTGCCAGCAGCCTCATGACGCTGATAATATACGAGCAGTACTTC	CASSLMTLIIYEQYF